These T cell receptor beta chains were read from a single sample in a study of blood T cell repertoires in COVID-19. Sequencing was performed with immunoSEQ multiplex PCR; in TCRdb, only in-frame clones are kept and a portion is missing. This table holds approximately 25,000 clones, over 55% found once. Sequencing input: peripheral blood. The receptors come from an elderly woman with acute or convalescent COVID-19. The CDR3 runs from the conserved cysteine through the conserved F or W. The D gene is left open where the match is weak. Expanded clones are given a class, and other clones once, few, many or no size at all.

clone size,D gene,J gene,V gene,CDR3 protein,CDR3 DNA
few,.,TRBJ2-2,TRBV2,CASTLRASTGELFF,TGTGCCAGCACCCTCCGAGCTAGCACCGGGGAGCTGTTTTTT
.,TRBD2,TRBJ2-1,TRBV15,CATSRSLGTSGSYNEQFF,TGTGCCACCAGCAGATCCCTGGGAACTAGCGGGTCCTACAATGAGCAGTTCTTC
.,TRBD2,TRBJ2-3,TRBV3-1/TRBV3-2,CASSPTSGVQDTQYF,TGTGCCAGCAGCCCGACTAGCGGGGTGCAGGATACGCAGTATTTT
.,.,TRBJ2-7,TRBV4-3,CASSQSDSYDEQYF,TGCGCCAGCAGCCAAAGCGACTCCTACGACGAGCAGTACTTC
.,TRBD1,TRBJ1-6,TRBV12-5,CASGQTGFLDSPLHF,TGTGCTAGTGGCCAGACAGGGTTTTTGGATTCACCCCTCCACTTT
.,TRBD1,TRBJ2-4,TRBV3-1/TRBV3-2,CASSLLQGGNIQYF,TGTGCCAGCAGCCTTTTACAGGGGGGAAACATTCAGTACTTC
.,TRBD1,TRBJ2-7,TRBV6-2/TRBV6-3,CASSPPGQVGSEYF,TGTGCCAGCAGTCCACCGGGACAGGTCGGTTCGGAGTACTTC
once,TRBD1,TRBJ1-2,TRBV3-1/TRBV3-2,CASSQGTGSYGYTF,TGTGCCAGCAGCCAAGGGACAGGGTCCTATGGCTACACCTTC
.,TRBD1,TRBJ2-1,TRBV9,CASNPTGSSYNEQFF,TGTGCCAGCAACCCGACAGGGAGCTCCTACAATGAGCAGTTCTTC
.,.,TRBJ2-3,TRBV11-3,CASSSTGSTDTQYF,TGTGCCAGCAGCTCGACAGGAAGCACAGATACGCAGTATTTT
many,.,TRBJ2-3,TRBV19,CASRLSGDTQYF,TGTGCCAGTAGATTATCGGGGGATACGCAGTATTTT
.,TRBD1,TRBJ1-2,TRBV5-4,CASSLQGNYGYTF,TGTGCCAGCAGCTTACAGGGGAACTATGGCTACACCTTC
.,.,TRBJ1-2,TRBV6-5,CASNPSRSDYGYTF,TGTGCCAGCAACCCGTCCAGGTCGGACTATGGCTACACCTTC
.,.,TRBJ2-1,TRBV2,CAIKAGVAYNEQFF,TGTGCCATTAAAGCGGGCGTAGCCTACAATGAGCAGTTCTTC
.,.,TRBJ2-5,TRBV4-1,CASSPRQIQETQYF,TGCGCCAGCAGCCCTCGACAGATCCAAGAGACCCAGTACTTC
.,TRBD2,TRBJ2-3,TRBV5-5,CASRRGGDTQYF,TGTGCCAGCAGGCGCGGGGGAGATACGCAGTATTTT
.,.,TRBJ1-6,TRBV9,CASSVSGQHYNSPLHF,TGTGCCAGCAGCGTATCAGGACAGCACTATAATTCACCCCTCCACTTT
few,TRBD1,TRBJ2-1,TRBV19,CASTPGQGDNEQFF,TGTGCCAGTACCCCGGGACAGGGCGACAATGAGCAGTTCTTC
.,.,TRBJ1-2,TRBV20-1,CSASSGLGGYTF,TGCAGTGCTAGTTCGGGGTTAGGTGGCTACACCTTC